The 5 T cell receptor beta chains listed next were all sequenced from one sample in a study of T cell responses to AZD1222 COVID-19 vaccine. Using immunoSEQ multiplex PCR, the repertoire was profiled, and TCRdb retains in-frame clones only, with some absent. In the table there are around 110,000 clones, about 90% of which are singletons. Sequenced material: peripheral blood, taken on day 0 of AZD1222 vaccination. Every receptor here comes from an adult in good health.

J is TRBJ1-1 and V is TRBV6-6; 7 bases match TRBD1. The V segment lost 6 bases and the J segment 3 bases; nucleotides outside the gene matches: 13. This CDR3 has 16 amino acids. Germline lookup yields CDR1 MNHNY and CDR2 SVGAGI (reference sequence). The CDR3 is CASSRTGHGGYTEAFF. The CDR3 DNA reads as TGTGCCAGCAGCCGGACAGGCCATGGGGGGTACACTGAAGCTTTCTTT.

The chain has TRBV9 and TRBJ2-2, with D unclear. In germline, CDR1 is SGDLS, CDR2 YYNGEE. The CDR3 has 16 residues. Trimming pared 7 bases from V and 0 bases from J, leaving 16 bases between. The CDR3 DNA follows: TGTGCCAGCTCACTTTCGAACGTAGCGAACACCGGGGAGCTGTTTTTT. Translated, it gives CASSLSNVANTGELFF.

The J gene is TRBJ2-7, the V gene TRBV19; D is perhaps TRBD1 (6 bases). The germline CDR1 and CDR2 sequences are LNHDA and SQIVND (reference sequence). This CDR3 region has 14 residues. The germline V and J ends were trimmed by 6 bases and 3 bases, with 15 bases remaining between them. CDR3 amino acids: CASSPLGTHYEQYF. The CDR3 nucleotides are TGTGCCAGTAGCCCACTTGGGACACACTACGAGCAGTACTTC.

This clone came up many times. This rearrangement joins TRBV3-1 (or the pseudogene TRBV3-2) to TRBJ2-7; 12 bases fit TRBD1. The CDR3 length is 18 residues. V was pared by 4 bases and J by 2 bases, with 12 bases of the junction left unmatched. Germline V CDR1 and CDR2: LGHDT, YNNKEL (reference sequence). The CDR3 region has the DNA TGTGCCAGCAGCCTCCGCCGGGACAGGGGGCGGGCCACCTACGAGCAGTACTTC. Its translation is CASSLRRDRGRATYEQYF.

V usage is TRBV7-9 and J usage is TRBJ1-5; D perhaps matches TRBD1 (5 bases). V lost 6 bases, J lost 3 bases, and 12 bases lay in between. Germline loops: CDR1 SEHNR, CDR2 FQNEAQ (reference sequence). The CDR3 is 14 residues long. CDR3 bases: TGTGCCAGCAGTCCGACAGATATCAATCAGCCCCAGCATTTT. This sequence encodes CASSPTDINQPQHF.